The next 5 T cell receptor beta chains were all read from a single sample in a study of cytomegalovirus exposure and HLA in healthy donors. The PCR employed 60 Vbeta primers together with 13 Jbeta primers. Generated by immunoSEQ multiplex PCR, the TCRdb table keeps only in-frame clones and is missing some. This sample yields about 99,000 clones, of which around 66% are seen a single time; roughly 3.4% belongs to the top ten. Sequencing was performed on PBMCs. The receptors come from a woman in her 50s in good health and CMV-seronegative.

About this clone: Relative to the germline gene, one junction end is altered; a read error may explain this. The gene calls are TRBV7-9 and TRBJ1-1; D unresolved. The germline gives CDR1 SEHNR, CDR2 FQNEAQ (reference sequence). The CDR3 spans 12 residues. The CDR3 region has the DNA TGTTCCAGCAGTAAACACAACACTGAAGCTTTCTTT. Protein sequence: CSSSKHNTEAFF.

V is TRBV2 and J is TRBJ1-2; 9 nucleotides match TRBD1. This CDR3 region has 14 residues. Germline V lookup: CDR1 SNHLY, CDR2 FYNNEI. Unmatched junction bases numbered 6, after V lost 6 bases and J lost 4 bases. CDR3 sequence (DNA): TGTGCCAGCAGCCCGCAGGACAGGGGCTATGGCTACACCTTC. This gives the protein CASSPQDRGYGYTF.

This chain joins TRBV11-3 and TRBJ2-1, with TRBD1 matching over 10 bases. The CDR3 has 15 residues. The J segment lost 6 bases and the V segment lost 3 bases, leaving 5 bases of the junction unmatched. CDR1 SGHNT and CDR2 YENEEA come from the germline V gene. The chain's CDR3 is CASSFGTGAFNEQFF. As DNA, the CDR3 is TGTGCCAGCAGCTTTGGGACAGGGGCGTTCAATGAGCAGTTCTTC.

The CDR3: CASSPRSSANYLPIDTQYF. In nucleotides, the CDR3 is TGTGCCAGCAGCCCCCGATCTAGCGCGAACTACCTGCCCATAGATACGCAGTATTTT. The gene calls are TRBV7-2 and TRBJ2-3; maybe TRBD2 (6 bases). The CDR3 contains 19 residues. Trimming stripped 5 bases from V and 5 bases from J, with 29 bases between. Looked up from germline, CDR1 is SGHTA and CDR2 is FQGNSA.

This clone was detected only once. This chain links TRBV7-2 with TRBJ2-3, with D maybe TRBD1 (5 bases). Germline V gene sequence: CDR1 SGHTA, CDR2 FQGNSA. Trimming took 0 bases from V and 4 from J, leaving 8 bases between them. The CDR3 runs to 14 residues. CDR3 coding DNA: TGTGCCAGCAGCTTAGCGGGGCCCGCAGATACGCAGTATTTT. This sequence encodes CASSLAGPADTQYF.